The text below deals with one TCR beta chain. The authors reverse transcribed all of the isolated RNA, so sequencing captured expressed TCRB transcripts. Clones were sequenced by immunoSEQ multiplex PCR, and TCRdb holds only the in-frame ones, with some missing. The data show around 300,000 clones, roughly 11% seen once. There are 15 residues in the CDR3. J lost 3 bases, V lost 3 bases, and 2 bases had no gene match. Looked up from germline, CDR1 is SGDLS and CDR2 is YYNGEE. The source of the sample is a study of beta chain features in type 1 diabetes. The sequenced sample consisted of naive CD4+ T cells from blood. This chain joins TRBV9 and TRBJ2-3; 12 nucleotides agree with TRBD2. This TCR came from a woman aged 25 to 39 in good health. CDR3 sequence (DNA): TGTGCCAGCAGCGCTAGCGGGAGGGCGACAGATACGCAGTATTTT. It specifies CASSASGRATDTQYF.